The 30 T cell receptor beta chains below were found in one sample sequenced in a study of long-term antiretroviral therapy in people with HIV. Survey level was the resolution at which the v3.0 immunoSEQ assay ran. The data were produced by immunoSEQ multiplex PCR, yet TCRdb's version contains in-frame clones alone and is incomplete. Of roughly 20,000 clones in the sample, 65% to 85% were seen once. This specimen was unsorted PBMCs, taken 1.5 years after starting antiretroviral therapy. These TCRs come from a man aged 25-45 years with HIV.

This chain joins TRBV6-1 and TRBJ1-6; 9 bases fit TRBD1. Germline V gene data show CDR1 as MNHNS and CDR2 as SASEGT. The CDR3 extends over 16 amino acids. With V trimmed by 4 bases and J by 7 bases, 8 bases remained unmatched. CDR3 in amino acids: CASSASTGGENSPLHF. The CDR3 coding sequence is TGTGCCAGCAGTGCCAGCACAGGGGGCGAAAATTCACCCCTCCACTTT.

The rearrangement links TRBV7-2 to TRBJ2-3; no definite D call. CDR3 length: 12 residues. Trimming removed 5 bases from V and 6 bases from J, with 9 bases in between. Germline V gene sequence: CDR1 SGHTA, CDR2 FQGNSA. This CDR3 reads CASSPFGDTQYF. DNA for the CDR3: TGTGCCAGCAGCCCCTTCGGGGATACGCAGTATTTT.

The rearrangement links TRBV5-4 to TRBJ2-7; the match to TRBD2 covers 8 bases. CDR1 SGHNT and CDR2 YYREEE come from the germline V gene (reference sequence). There are 14 residues in the CDR3. J gave up 2 bases and V 4 bases, and 5 bases lay outside the gene matches. The CDR3 reads CASSRGGGTYEQYF. For the CDR3, the DNA is TGTGCCAGCAGCAGAGGCGGGGGGACCTACGAGCAGTACTTC.

This sequence joins TRBV5-1 and TRBJ2-7; D unresolved. The germline V gene has CDR1 SGHRS and CDR2 YFSETQ. The CDR3 extends over 13 amino acids. Deletions cut 3 bases from V and 1 base from J, with 8 bases between. CDR3 sequence (DNA): TGCGCCAGCAGCTCCCAGGTTTCCTACGAGCAGTACTTC. Protein product: CASSSQVSYEQYF.

This clone was detected only once. The rearrangement links TRBV7-6 to TRBJ2-7; tentative D call: TRBD1 (5 bases). V was cut by 3 bases and J by 0 bases, with 12 bases left in between. Germline V CDR1 and CDR2: SGHVS, FNYEAQ. The CDR3 is made up of 15 amino acids. The CDR3 here is CASSFGHGASYEQYF. The CDR3, as DNA: TGTGCCAGCAGCTTTGGTCATGGGGCCTCCTACGAGCAGTACTTC.

This clone came up a few times. The CDR3 DNA follows: TGTGCCAGCTCACCGGTTCAATCTCCGGGGAACTCACCCCTCCACTTT. Protein: CASSPVQSPGNSPLHF. The rearrangement uses TRBV18 and TRBJ1-6; D is uncertain. V was cut by 3 bases and J by 10 bases, with 19 bases left in between. This CDR3 region has 16 residues. Germline lookup yields CDR1 KGHSH and CDR2 LQKENI.

This chain uses TRBV7-2 with TRBJ2-6; TRBD1 aligns across 8 bases. CDR3 length: 17 residues. The germline V gene has CDR1 SGHTA and CDR2 FQGNSA. The V segment lost 6 bases and the J segment 2 bases; nucleotides outside the gene matches: 9. DNA for the CDR3: TGTGCCAGCAGATTCCCGGAGGACAGGGCTGGGGCCAACGTCCTGACTTTC. The encoded protein is CASRFPEDRAGANVLTF.

This chain links TRBV28 with TRBJ2-7; possible D gene TRBD1, 6 bases. The ends were cut back, 7 bases at V and 3 bases at J, with 28 bases in the middle. The CDR3 consists of 18 residues. Germline CDR1 is MDHEN and CDR2 is SYDVKM. For the CDR3, the DNA is TGTGCCAGCACCCCCCACTACGAATTAGGGGACACTCTCTACGAGCAGTACTTC. Translating gives CASTPHYELGDTLYEQYF.

The chain carries TRBV28 and TRBJ2-3; TRBD1 is a possible D gene (6 bases). This CDR3 comprises 15 residues. Germline lookup yields CDR1 MDHEN and CDR2 SYDVKM. V was shortened by 5 bases and J by 0 bases, with 12 bases between the two germline ends. CDR3 loop: CASSLQGISTDTQYF. The CDR3 nucleotides are TGTGCCAGCAGTCTGCAGGGGATTAGCACAGATACGCAGTATTTT. The full variable domain, in which reference TRBV28 and TRBJ2-3 provide the parts outside the CDR3, is DVKVTQSSRYLVKRTGEKVFLECVQDMDHENMFWYRQDPGLGLRLIYFSYDVKMKEKGDIPEGYSVSREKKERFSLILESASTNQTSMYLCASSLQGISTDTQYFGPGTRLTVL.

The CDR3 nucleotides read TGTGCCAGCAGCCCGGACAGGGGTAATGAAAAACTGTTTTTT. This gives the protein CASSPDRGNEKLFF. The genes are TRBV7-2 and TRBJ1-4, with TRBD1 matching 9 bases. V was pared by 5 bases and J by 4 bases, with 2 bases of the junction left unmatched. Germline loops: CDR1 SGHTA, CDR2 FQGNSA. This CDR3 has 14 amino acids.

The chain couples TRBV4-3 to TRBJ1-4; D is ambiguous. V lost 1 base and J 0 bases, leaving 6 bases between the germline ends. The CDR3 length is 15 residues. Germline assignment: CDR1 LGHNA and CDR2 YSLEER. The CDR3 spells CASSQGTSTNEKLFF. As DNA, the CDR3 is TGCGCCAGCAGCCAAGGGACCTCAACTAATGAAAAACTGTTTTTT.

This chain links TRBV4-1 with TRBJ2-3; D may be TRBD1 (5 bases). Trimming took off 0 bases at V and 0 bases at J, with 16 bases between the two ends. The CDR3 spans 18 residues. From germline, CDR1 is MGHRA and CDR2 YSYEKL. The CDR3 loop is CASSQEIRQSSSTDTQYF. CDR3 in DNA: TGCGCCAGCAGCCAAGAAATACGACAGTCCTCTAGCACAGATACGCAGTATTTT.

This rearrangement joins TRBV10-3 to TRBJ1-3; weak D call: TRBD1 (5 bases). This CDR3 contains 16 residues. Per the germline V gene, CDR1 is ENHRY and CDR2 is SYGVKD. The V end was cut by 5 bases, the J end by 0 bases, with 14 bases between. CDR3 nucleotide sequence: TGTGCCATCAGTCAAACCGGGACCATCTCTGGAAACACCATATATTTT. Amino acid sequence: CAISQTGTISGNTIYF.

V gene TRBV6-6 combines with J gene TRBJ1-2; D is unresolved. The germline V gene encodes CDR1 MNHNY and CDR2 SVGAGI (reference sequence). The V gene lost 5 bases and the J gene lost 0 bases, with 7 bases spanning the gap. The CDR3 length is 13 residues. The CDR3 spells CASSPQANYGYTF. The CDR3 DNA follows: TGTGCCAGCAGTCCTCAGGCTAACTATGGCTACACCTTC.

This clone was counted a few times. This rearrangement joins TRBV30 to TRBJ2-1; no definite D call. The CDR3 has 12 amino acids. Germline CDR1 reads GTSNPN; CDR2 reads SVGIG (reference sequence). The V end lost 0 bases, the J end lost 9 bases, and 9 bases lay between the germline ends. CDR3 region: CAWSVTLGEQFF. CDR3 DNA: TGTGCCTGGAGTGTAACTTTAGGTGAGCAGTTCTTC. Supplemented by reference TRBV30 and TRBJ2-1, the full variable domain reads SQTIHQWPATLVQPVGSPLSLECTVEGTSNPNLYWYRQAAGRGLQLLFYSVGIGQISSEVPQNLSASRPQDRQFILSSKKLLLSDSGFYLCAWSVTLGEQFFGPGTRLTVL.

The chain carries TRBV15 and TRBJ1-5, with TRBD1 matching over 10 bases. The CDR3 sequence is 18 residues long. Germline assignment: CDR1 LNHNV and CDR2 YYDKDF (reference sequence). Trimming took 2 bases from V and 5 from J; bases not matched to a gene: 12. Written as DNA, the CDR3 is TGTGCCACCAGCAGATCGGGGGGTGCTGGGACAGGGGATCAGCCCCAGCATTTT. It specifies CATSRSGGAGTGDQPQHF. The full variable domain, with the rest looked up from reference TRBV15 and TRBJ1-5, is DAMVIQNPRYQVTQFGKPVTLSCSQTLNHNVMYWYQQKSSQAPKLLFHYYDKDFNNEADTPDNFQSRRPNTSFCFLDIRSPGLGDTAMYLCATSRSGGAGTGDQPQHFGDGTRLSIL.

This sequence joins TRBV7-9 and TRBJ2-7; a weak D match, TRBD1 (6 bases). CDR3 length: 14 amino acids. CDR1 and CDR2 from the germline V gene are SEHNR and FQNEAQ (reference sequence). V lost 2 bases and J lost 2, with 10 bases in between. The CDR3, as DNA: TGTGCCAGCAGCTTAACCGGGGACACCTACGAGCAGTACTTC. It yields the protein CASSLTGDTYEQYF.

The chain couples TRBV7-6 to TRBJ2-1; TRBD2 agrees at 8 bases. The CDR3 runs to 17 residues. Germline loops: CDR1 SGHVS, CDR2 FNYEAQ. V shed 5 bases, J shed 3 bases, and the junction held 12 bases outside the gene matches. In DNA form, the CDR3 reads TGTGCCAGCAGCGCTGACCTACTAGCGGAGAACTACAATGAGCAGTTCTTC. As protein: CASSADLLAENYNEQFF.

CDR3 sequence (DNA): TGTGCCACCAGCAGAGAAGTACAGGGCTCTGGGGCCAACGTCCTGACTTTC. The encoded protein is CATSREVQGSGANVLTF. J is TRBJ2-6 and V is TRBV15; D perhaps matches TRBD1 (6 bases). V lost 0 bases to trimming and J lost 0 bases, with 9 bases between them. Germline-derived CDR1 and CDR2 are LNHNV and YYDKDF (reference sequence). The CDR3 length is 17 residues.

V usage is TRBV6-5 and J usage is TRBJ2-7; no definite D call. Per germline, CDR1 MNHEY and CDR2 SVGAGI. The CDR3 sequence is 13 residues long. Trimming shortened V by 5 bases and J by 0 bases, and 8 bases separated the two germline ends. The CDR3 is CASSQQSSYEQYF. For the CDR3, the DNA is TGTGCCAGCAGTCAACAGAGCTCCTACGAGCAGTACTTC.

The chain is built from TRBV7-9 and TRBJ2-5; D may be TRBD1 (6 bases). Trimming removed 0 bases at V and 2 bases at J, with 7 bases between. This CDR3 has 14 residues. The germline gives CDR1 SEHNR, CDR2 FQNEAQ (reference sequence). CDR3 nucleotide sequence: TGTGCCAGCAGCTTAGCAGGGGGACAAGAGACCCAGTACTTC. Encoded protein: CASSLAGGQETQYF.

Only one count was recorded for this clone. The chain uses TRBV28 and TRBJ2-5, with 7 nucleotides matching TRBD1. V lost 3 bases to trimming and J lost 2 bases; unmatched junction nucleotides: 6. The germline V gene encodes CDR1 MDHEN and CDR2 SYDVKM. CDR3 size: 15 residues. In nucleotides, the CDR3 is TGTGCCAGCAGTTTGGGGGACAGCTTTCAAGAGACCCAGTACTTC. Encoded protein: CASSLGDSFQETQYF.

The rearrangement joins TRBV11-3 to TRBJ2-3; D ambiguous. The germline CDR1 and CDR2 sequences are SGHNT and YENEEA. V lost 5 bases, J lost 6 bases, and 12 bases lay in between. The CDR3 is 13 amino acids. In nucleotides, the CDR3 is TGTGCCAGCAGCCAGATTCCCCGGGATACGCAGTATTTT. Its protein product is CASSQIPRDTQYF.

The chain employs TRBV13 and TRBJ1-1; D gene uncertain. The CDR3 is 14 amino acids. CDR1 is PRHDT and CDR2 is FYEKMQ in the germline V gene (reference sequence). V gave up 6 bases and J gave up 0 bases, with 11 bases separating them. CDR3 residues: CASRKGTMNTEAFF. The CDR3 nucleotides read TGTGCCAGCAGGAAGGGCACCATGAACACTGAAGCTTTCTTT.

The chain uses TRBV12-5 and TRBJ2-5; D is undetermined. V was clipped by 0 bases and J by 7 bases, with 12 bases between them. The CDR3 totals 14 residues. CDR1 is LGHNT and CDR2 is FRNRAP in the germline V gene. CDR3 nucleotides: TGTGCTAGTGGTTTGGTACAAGTAGGCGGGACCCAGTACTTC. This encodes CASGLVQVGGTQYF.

The rearrangement links TRBV7-8 to TRBJ2-1; 7 bases are a match to TRBD2. J lost 0 bases, V lost 5 bases, and 4 bases had no gene match. Germline lookup yields CDR1 SGHVS and CDR2 FQNEAQ. There are 15 residues in the CDR3. The CDR3 DNA is TGTGCCAGCAGCAAACGGACTAGCTCCTACAATGAGCAGTTCTTC. It translates to CASSKRTSSYNEQFF.

Only a few counts were recorded for this clone. This chain links TRBV19 with TRBJ2-7; 10 positions match TRBD2. Germline V gene sequence: CDR1 LNHDA, CDR2 SQIVND (reference sequence). V was clipped by 2 bases and J by 1 base; unmatched bases: 2. The CDR3 extends over 15 amino acids. The CDR3, as DNA: TGTGCCAGTAGTATAAAGGGACTAGCGTCCTACGAGCAGTACTTC. Translated: CASSIKGLASYEQYF. The full variable domain, with the rest looked up from reference TRBV19 and TRBJ2-7, is DGGITQSPKYLFRKEGQNVTLSCEQNLNHDAMYWYRQDPGQGLRLIYYSQIVNDFQKGDIAEGYSVSREKKESFPLTVTSAQKNPTAFYLCASSIKGLASYEQYFGPGTRLTVT.

This clone occurred a few times. The rearrangement links TRBV29-1 to TRBJ1-4; unclear D gene. Germline V gives CDR1 SQVTM, CDR2 ANQGSEA. The length of the CDR3 is 13 residues. Trimming cost V 5 bases and J 4 bases, with 11 bases left between them. The CDR3 sequence is CSVLLSGNEKLFF. The CDR3 DNA follows: TGCAGCGTTTTGCTCTCCGGTAATGAAAAACTGTTTTTT.

This chain joins TRBV29-1 and TRBJ2-7, with no clear D. The germline V gene encodes CDR1 SQVTM and CDR2 ANQGSEA. V was clipped by 5 bases and J by 3 bases, with 5 bases between them. This CDR3 has 10 amino acids. In DNA form, the CDR3 reads TGCAGCGTTAAGGACTACGAGCAGTACTTC. It translates to CSVKDYEQYF.

V gene TRBV27 combines with J gene TRBJ1-5, with D possibly TRBD1 on 6 matching bases. The CDR3 totals 17 residues. CDR1 is MNHEY and CDR2 is SMNVEV in the germline V gene (reference sequence). V shed 6 bases and J shed 0 bases, with 18 bases lying between them. The chain's CDR3 is CASSLGGADYSNQPQHF. CDR3 in DNA: TGTGCCAGCAGCCTGGGGGGGGCTGACTATAGCAATCAGCCCCAGCATTTT.